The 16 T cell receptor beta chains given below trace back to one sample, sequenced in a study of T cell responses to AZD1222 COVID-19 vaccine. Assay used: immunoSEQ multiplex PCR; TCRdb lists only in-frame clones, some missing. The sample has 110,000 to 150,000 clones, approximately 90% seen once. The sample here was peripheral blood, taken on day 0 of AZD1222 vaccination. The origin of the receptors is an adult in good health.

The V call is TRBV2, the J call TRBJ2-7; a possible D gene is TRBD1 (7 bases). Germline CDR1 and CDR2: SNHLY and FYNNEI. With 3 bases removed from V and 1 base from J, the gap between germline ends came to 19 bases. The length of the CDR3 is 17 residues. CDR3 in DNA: TGTGCCAGCAGTGATACTGTTTGGGCGGGACAGTCCTACGAGCAGTACTTC. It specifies CASSDTVWAGQSYEQYF.

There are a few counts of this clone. The DNA of the CDR3 is TGTGCCGTCGGACTAACGATGAACACCGGGGAGCTGTTTTTT. This translates into CAVGLTMNTGELFF. This chain links TRBV10-3 with TRBJ2-2, with a possible D match to TRBD2 (6 bases). This CDR3 comprises 14 residues. Germline lookup yields CDR1 ENHRY and CDR2 SYGVKD. V was cut by 11 bases and J by 1 base, with 14 bases left in between.

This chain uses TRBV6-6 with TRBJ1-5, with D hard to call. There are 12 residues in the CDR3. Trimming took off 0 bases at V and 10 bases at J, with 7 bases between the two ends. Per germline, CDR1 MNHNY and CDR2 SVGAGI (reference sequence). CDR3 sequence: CASSYSVEPQHF. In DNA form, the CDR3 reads TGTGCCAGCAGTTACTCGGTAGAACCCCAGCATTTT.

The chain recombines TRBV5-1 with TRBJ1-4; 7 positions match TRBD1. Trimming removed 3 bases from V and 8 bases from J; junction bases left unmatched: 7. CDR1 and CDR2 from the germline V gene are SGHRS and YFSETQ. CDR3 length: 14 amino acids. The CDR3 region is CASSSQGDYEKLFF. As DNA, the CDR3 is TGCGCCAGCAGCTCCCAGGGGGATTACGAAAAACTGTTTTTT.

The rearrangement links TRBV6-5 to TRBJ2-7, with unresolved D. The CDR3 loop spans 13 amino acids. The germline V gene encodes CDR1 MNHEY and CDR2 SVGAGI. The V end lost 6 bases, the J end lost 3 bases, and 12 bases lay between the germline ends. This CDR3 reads CASSKGGDYEQYF. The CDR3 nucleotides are TGTGCCAGCAGCAAAGGTGGGGACTACGAGCAGTACTTC.

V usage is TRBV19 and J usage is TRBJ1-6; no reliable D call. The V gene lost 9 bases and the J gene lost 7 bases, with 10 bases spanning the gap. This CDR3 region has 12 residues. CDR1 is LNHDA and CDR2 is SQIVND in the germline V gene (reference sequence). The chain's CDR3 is CASRYLNSPLHF. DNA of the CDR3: TGTGCCAGCCGCTACTTAAATTCACCCCTCCACTTT.

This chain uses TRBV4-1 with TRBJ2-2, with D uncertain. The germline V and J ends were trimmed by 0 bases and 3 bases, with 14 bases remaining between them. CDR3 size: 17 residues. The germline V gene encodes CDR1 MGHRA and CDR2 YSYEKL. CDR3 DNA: TGCGCCAGCAGCCAAGATGAAGCTGTTAGGGACACCGGGGAGCTGTTTTTT. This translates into CASSQDEAVRDTGELFF.

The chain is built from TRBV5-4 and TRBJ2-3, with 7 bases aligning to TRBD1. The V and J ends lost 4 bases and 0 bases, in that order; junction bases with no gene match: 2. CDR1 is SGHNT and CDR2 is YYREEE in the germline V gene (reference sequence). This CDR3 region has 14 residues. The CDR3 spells CASSQQGSTDTQYF. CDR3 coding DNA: TGTGCCAGCAGCCAACAGGGGAGCACAGATACGCAGTATTTT.

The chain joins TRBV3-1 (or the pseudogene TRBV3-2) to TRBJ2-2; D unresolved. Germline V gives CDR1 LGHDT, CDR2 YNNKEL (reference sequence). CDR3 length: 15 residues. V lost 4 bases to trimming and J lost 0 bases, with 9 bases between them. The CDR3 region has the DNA TGTGCCAGCAGCCTGGGCCGAACGAACACCGGGGAGCTGTTTTTT. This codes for CASSLGRTNTGELFF.

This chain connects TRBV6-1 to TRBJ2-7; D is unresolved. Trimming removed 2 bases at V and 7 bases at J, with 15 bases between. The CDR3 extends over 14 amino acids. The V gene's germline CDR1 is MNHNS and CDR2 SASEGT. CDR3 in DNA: TGTGCCAGCAGTGAAAGGCGGACGGTGGGAGAGCAGTACTTC. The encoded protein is CASSERRTVGEQYF.

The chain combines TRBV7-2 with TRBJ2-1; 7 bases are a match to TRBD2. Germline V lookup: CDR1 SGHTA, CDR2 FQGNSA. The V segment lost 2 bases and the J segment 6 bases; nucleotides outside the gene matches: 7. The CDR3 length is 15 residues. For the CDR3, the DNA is TGTGCCAGCAGCTTAAGGGGAGGGCTTGTCAATGAGCAGTTCTTC. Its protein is CASSLRGGLVNEQFF.

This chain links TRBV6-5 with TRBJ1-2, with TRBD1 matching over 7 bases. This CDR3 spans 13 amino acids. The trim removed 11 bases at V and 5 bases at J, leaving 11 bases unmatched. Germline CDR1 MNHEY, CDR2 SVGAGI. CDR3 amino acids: CAGNRGGGYGYTF. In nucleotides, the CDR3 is TGTGCCGGAAACAGGGGAGGAGGGTATGGCTACACCTTC.

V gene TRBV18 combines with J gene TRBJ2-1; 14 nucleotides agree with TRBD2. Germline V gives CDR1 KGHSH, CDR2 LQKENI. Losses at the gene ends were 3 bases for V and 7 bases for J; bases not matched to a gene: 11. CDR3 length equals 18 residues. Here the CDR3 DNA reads TGTGCCAGCTCACCCACCCCCCGACTAGCGGGGGGGGTGAATGAGCAGTTCTTC. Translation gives CASSPTPRLAGGVNEQFF. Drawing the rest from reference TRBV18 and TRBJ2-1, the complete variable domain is NAGVMQNPRHLVRRRGQEARLRCSPMKGHSHVYWYRQLPEEGLKFMVYLQKENIIDESGMPKERFSAEFPKEGPSILRIQQVVRGDSAAYFCASSPTPRLAGGVNEQFFGPGTRLTVL.

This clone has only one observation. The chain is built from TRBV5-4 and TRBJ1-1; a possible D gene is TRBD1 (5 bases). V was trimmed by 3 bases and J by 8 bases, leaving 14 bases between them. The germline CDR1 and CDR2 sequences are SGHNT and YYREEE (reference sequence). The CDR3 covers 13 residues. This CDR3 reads CASSSTGYGEAFF. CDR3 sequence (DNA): TGTGCCAGCAGCTCTACAGGATACGGAGAAGCTTTCTTT.

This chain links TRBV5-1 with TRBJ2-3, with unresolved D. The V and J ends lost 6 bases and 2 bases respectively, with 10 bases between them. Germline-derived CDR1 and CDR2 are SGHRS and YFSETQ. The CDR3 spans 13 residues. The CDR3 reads CASKLRFTDTQYF. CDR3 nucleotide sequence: TGCGCCAGCAAGCTGCGGTTCACAGATACGCAGTATTTT.

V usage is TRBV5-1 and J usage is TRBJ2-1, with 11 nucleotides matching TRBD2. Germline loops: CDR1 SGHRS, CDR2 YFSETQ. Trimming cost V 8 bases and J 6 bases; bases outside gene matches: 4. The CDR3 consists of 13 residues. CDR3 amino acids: CASRLAGSNEQFF. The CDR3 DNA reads TGCGCCAGTCGACTAGCGGGATCCAATGAGCAGTTCTTC.